The 20 T cell receptor beta chains reported below all come from one sample, sequenced in a study of blood T cell repertoires in COVID-19 (dated by TCRdb to 2018 to 2021). The library was generated by the immunoSEQ multiplex PCR assay. Drawn from immuneACCESS, this table holds only the in-frame rearrangements with V and J called that TCRdb kept. Clones are partly lost; checked studies trace under half to an unresolved V gene and leave the rest unexplained. For this sample the table gives fewer than 150,000 clones, of which around 85% were detected only once. The ten largest clones represent around 20% of the sample. Sequenced sample: peripheral blood. All receptors come from a woman in her forties or fifties who had recovered from COVID-19.

CDR3 in amino acids: CASSLGQGSGELFF. CDR3 in DNA: TGTGCCAGCAGCTTAGGGCAGGGTTCCGGGGAGCTGTTTTTT. The genes are TRBV7-9 and TRBJ2-2; perhaps TRBD1 as D (5 bases). The CDR3 spans 14 residues. Trimming shortened V by 1 base and J by 6 bases, and 9 bases separated the two germline ends. CDR1 and CDR2 from the germline V gene are SEHNR and FQNEAQ (reference sequence).

The rearrangement joins TRBV30 to TRBJ1-2; D gene uncertain. CDR3 size: 14 residues. Trimming stripped 4 bases from V and 4 bases from J, with 16 bases between. CDR1 is GTSNPN and CDR2 is SVGIG in the germline V gene (reference sequence). The CDR3 DNA reads TGTGCCTGGATGGTGCCAGGACGGGGCTATGGCTACACCTTC. Its protein product is CAWMVPGRGYGYTF.

The CDR3 DNA is TGTGCCAGTAGTATAGCAGGGTTGGGATCTGGCTACACCTTC. Its translation is CASSIAGLGSGYTF. This sequence joins TRBV19 and TRBJ1-2; TRBD1 might be the D (5 bases). This CDR3 is built from 14 residues. The germline CDR1 and CDR2 sequences are LNHDA and SQIVND (reference sequence). V shed 1 base and J shed 7 bases, with 13 bases lying between them.

The chain combines TRBV7-8 with TRBJ2-2; TRBD2 aligns across 11 bases. The CDR3 runs 17 residues. V dropped 2 bases and J dropped 0; count of bases not matched to a gene: 2. Germline loops: CDR1 SGHVS, CDR2 FQNEAQ. In DNA form, the CDR3 reads TGTGCCAGCAGCTTACTAGCGGGGGGCACGAACACCGGGGAGCTGTTTTTT. It codes for CASSLLAGGTNTGELFF.

The J gene is TRBJ1-3, the V gene TRBV7-6, with TRBD1 as a possible D gene (5 bases). Trimming took off 11 bases at V and 7 bases at J, with 12 bases between the two ends. The CDR3 spans 11 residues. The V gene's germline CDR1 is SGHVS and CDR2 FNYEAQ. The CDR3 region has the DNA TGTGCCGGGCGGGGGGGGAACACCATATATTTT. Its translation: CAGRGGNTIYF.

This chain links TRBV7-2 with TRBJ1-4, with D unresolved. CDR1 and CDR2 (germline): SGHTA, FQGNSA. The CDR3 is 15 amino acids. Trimming removed 1 base at V and 7 bases at J, with 13 bases between. CDR3 coding DNA: TGTGCCAGCAGCTTAGGAGGGAAGTCGACTGAAAAACTGTTTTTT. Translated, it gives CASSLGGKSTEKLFF.

The V and J genes are TRBV7-2 and TRBJ1-1, with no clear D. The CDR3 length is 14 residues. V was shortened by 8 bases and J by 0 bases, with 13 bases between the two germline ends. The V gene's germline CDR1 is SGHTA and CDR2 FQGNSA. In DNA form, the CDR3 reads TGTGCCAGCTCCCGAGAAAGTTTGAACACTGAAGCTTTCTTT. This encodes CASSRESLNTEAFF.

The chain uses TRBV12-5 and TRBJ2-1; TRBD2 matches at 7 bases. Trimming took 4 bases from V and 6 from J; bases not matched to a gene: 9. Germline CDR1 is LGHNT and CDR2 is FRNRAP. The CDR3 is made up of 15 amino acids. In DNA, the CDR3 is TGTGCTAGTGGTTCGGGACTATCGAGGTCCAATGAGCAGTTCTTC. Translated: CASGSGLSRSNEQFF.

The rearrangement uses TRBV5-1 and TRBJ2-7; TRBD1 aligns across 8 bases. CDR1 is SGHRS and CDR2 is YFSETQ in the germline V gene. The CDR3 sequence is 16 residues long. The V and J ends lost 0 bases and 2 bases, in that order; junction bases with no gene match: 7. Written as DNA, the CDR3 is TGCGCCAGCAGCTTGGCCACCAGGACAGGGACCTACGAGCAGTACTTC. Encoded protein: CASSLATRTGTYEQYF.

The genes are TRBV27 and TRBJ2-3, with TRBD1 identical over 7 bases. Germline assignment: CDR1 MNHEY and CDR2 SMNVEV (reference sequence). The CDR3 covers 15 residues. The J segment lost 3 bases and the V segment lost 5 bases, leaving 8 bases of the junction unmatched. The CDR3 DNA is TGTGCCAGCAGTACCCGACGACAGGGAACAGATACGCAGTATTTT. It translates to CASSTRRQGTDTQYF.

This clone has only one observation. The chain carries TRBV7-2 and TRBJ1-2; 7 bases fit TRBD1. The CDR3 has 14 residues. V lost 4 bases, J lost 5 bases, and 7 bases stayed unmatched. CDR1 is SGHTA, CDR2 FQGNSA, per germline. The CDR3 nucleotides are TGTGCCAGCAGCTCTCAGGGGGGCGGGTATGGCTACACCTTC. This translates into CASSSQGGGYGYTF.

This clone was detected only a few times. The V and J genes are TRBV20-1 and TRBJ2-3, with TRBD2 matching 9 bases. CDR3 length: 12 amino acids. Trimming at V came to 6 bases and at J to 6 bases, leaving 4 bases not matched to a gene. Germline CDR1 DFQATT, CDR2 SNEGSKA (reference sequence). The CDR3 spells CSASGLADTQYF. Written as DNA, the CDR3 is TGCAGTGCAAGTGGACTAGCGGATACGCAGTATTTT.

V usage is TRBV2 and J usage is TRBJ1-4; the match to TRBD1 covers 7 bases. Trimming cost V 6 bases and J 12 bases; bases outside gene matches: 10. CDR3 length: 13 residues. In germline, CDR1 is SNHLY, CDR2 FYNNEI. CDR3 residues: CASSPVEGAQLFF. Written as DNA, the CDR3 is TGTGCCAGCAGCCCCGTGGAGGGGGCGCAACTGTTTTTT.

The V call is TRBV5-1, the J call TRBJ2-3; 9 positions match TRBD2. Unmatched junction bases numbered 6, after V lost 4 bases and J lost 0 bases. The length of the CDR3 is 16 residues. The germline CDR1 and CDR2 sequences are SGHRS and YFSETQ. Here the CDR3 reads CASSPGLAASTDTQYF. The CDR3, as DNA: TGCGCCAGCAGCCCGGGACTAGCCGCCAGCACAGATACGCAGTATTTT.

The gene calls are TRBV6-5 and TRBJ2-7; 16 nucleotides line up with TRBD2. V lost 2 bases to trimming and J lost 6 bases; unmatched junction nucleotides: 4. The CDR3 loop spans 16 amino acids. Germline CDR1 reads MNHEY; CDR2 reads SVGAGI. CDR3 amino acids: CASSYTGTSGRGEQYF. DNA for the CDR3: TGTGCCAGCAGTTACACTGGGACTAGCGGGAGGGGCGAGCAGTACTTC.

Details on this clone: A much larger clonotype is one base distant, so this may be a read error. The chain uses TRBV19 and TRBJ1-5, with D maybe TRBD1 (5 bases). This CDR3 is built from 13 residues. Trimming pared 9 bases from V and 5 bases from J, leaving 14 bases between. CDR1 LNHDA and CDR2 SQIVND come from the germline V gene (reference sequence). CDR3 DNA: TGTGCCAGCCAGGACACCCTTCATCAGCCCCAGCATTTT. Protein: CASQDTLHQPQHF.

This chain connects TRBV29-1 to TRBJ1-1; D ambiguous. V gave up 2 bases and J gave up 4 bases, with 17 bases separating them. CDR3 length equals 15 residues. Germline V gene sequence: CDR1 SQVTM, CDR2 ANQGSEA. This CDR3 reads CSVESPRFGGTEAFF. CDR3 DNA sequence: TGCAGCGTTGAATCTCCGAGGTTCGGAGGCACTGAAGCTTTCTTT.

The chain joins TRBV11-3 to TRBJ2-5; 12 bases are a match to TRBD2. V shed 6 bases, J shed 3 bases, and the junction held 2 bases outside the gene matches. CDR1 is SGHNT and CDR2 is YENEEA in the germline V gene. This CDR3 comprises 14 residues. The CDR3 loop is CASRRLAGEETQYF. As DNA, the CDR3 is TGTGCCAGCAGGCGACTAGCGGGGGAAGAGACCCAGTACTTC.

The J gene is TRBJ2-7, the V gene TRBV4-2, with D perhaps matching TRBD1 (6 bases). V shed 3 bases and J shed 2 bases, with 14 bases lying between them. The CDR3 runs to 15 residues. CDR1 and CDR2 from the germline V gene are LGHNA and YNFKEQ. This CDR3 reads CASSHGQRKPYEQYF. CDR3 coding DNA: TGTGCCAGCAGCCATGGACAGAGAAAGCCCTACGAGCAGTACTTC.

The chain is built from TRBV5-1 and TRBJ2-5; TRBD2 agrees at 16 bases. Germline V CDR1 and CDR2: SGHRS, YFSETQ. The ends lost 6 bases at V and 4 bases at J; junction bases unmatched: 3. CDR3 size: 15 residues. This CDR3 reads CASMGLAGGTETQYF. In DNA, the CDR3 is TGCGCCAGCATGGGACTAGCGGGAGGGACAGAGACCCAGTACTTC.